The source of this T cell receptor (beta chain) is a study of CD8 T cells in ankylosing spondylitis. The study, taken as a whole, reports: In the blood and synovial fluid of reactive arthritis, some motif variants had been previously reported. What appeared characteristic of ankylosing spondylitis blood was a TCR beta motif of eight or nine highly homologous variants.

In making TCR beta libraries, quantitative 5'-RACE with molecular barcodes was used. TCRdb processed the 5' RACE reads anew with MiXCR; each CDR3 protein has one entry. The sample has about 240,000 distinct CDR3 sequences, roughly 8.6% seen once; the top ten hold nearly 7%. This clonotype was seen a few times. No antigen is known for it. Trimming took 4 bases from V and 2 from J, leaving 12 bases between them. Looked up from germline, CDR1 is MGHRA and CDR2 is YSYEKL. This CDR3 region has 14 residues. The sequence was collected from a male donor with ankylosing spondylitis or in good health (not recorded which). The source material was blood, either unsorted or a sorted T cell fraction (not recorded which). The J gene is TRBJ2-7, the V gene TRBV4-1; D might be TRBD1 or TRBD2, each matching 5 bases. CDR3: CASSPGTHTYEQYF. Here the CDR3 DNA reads TGCGCCAGCAGCCCCGGGACCCACACCTACGAGCAGTACTTC.